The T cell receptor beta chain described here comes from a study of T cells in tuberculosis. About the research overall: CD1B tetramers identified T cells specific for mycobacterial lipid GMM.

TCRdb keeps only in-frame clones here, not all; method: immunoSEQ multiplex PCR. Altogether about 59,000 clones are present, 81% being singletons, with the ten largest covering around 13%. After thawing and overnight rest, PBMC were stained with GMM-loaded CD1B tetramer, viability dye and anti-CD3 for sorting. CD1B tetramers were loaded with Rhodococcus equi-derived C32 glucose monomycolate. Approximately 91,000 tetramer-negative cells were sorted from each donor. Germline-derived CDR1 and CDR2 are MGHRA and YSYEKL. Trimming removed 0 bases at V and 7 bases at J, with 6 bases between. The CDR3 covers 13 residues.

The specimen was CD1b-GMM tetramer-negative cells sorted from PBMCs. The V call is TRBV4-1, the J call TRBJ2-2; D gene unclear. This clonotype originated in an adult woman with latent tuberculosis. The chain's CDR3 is CASSQEVSGELFF. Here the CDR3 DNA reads TGCGCCAGCAGCCAAGAGGTTAGCGGGGAGCTGTTTTTT.